Here is one T cell receptor (beta chain) with its context. Its antigen is undetermined. This record comes from a study of T cell responses to AZD1222 COVID-19 vaccine. General observations from the study: Reports indicate that nearly half of spike-specific TCRs are directed at unmutated variant regions. White British donors predominated, females outnumbered males, and clonal diversity was possibly underestimated.

The CDR3 spans 14 residues. Deletions cut 4 bases from V and 1 base from J, with 13 bases between. CDR1 is GTSNPN, CDR2 SVGIG, per germline (reference sequence). The method was immunoSEQ multiplex PCR; TCRdb's version includes in-frame clones alone and lacks a portion of them. The table shows some 100,000 clones, with 80% to 90% occurring only once. The receptor was isolated from an adult in good health. The input for sequencing was peripheral blood, taken on day 0 of AZD1222 vaccination. V gene TRBV30 combines with J gene TRBJ1-2, with D hard to call. CDR3 in amino acids: CAWKRSFFNYGYTF. The CDR3 DNA reads as TGTGCCTGGAAACGCAGCTTTTTTAACTATGGCTACACCTTC.